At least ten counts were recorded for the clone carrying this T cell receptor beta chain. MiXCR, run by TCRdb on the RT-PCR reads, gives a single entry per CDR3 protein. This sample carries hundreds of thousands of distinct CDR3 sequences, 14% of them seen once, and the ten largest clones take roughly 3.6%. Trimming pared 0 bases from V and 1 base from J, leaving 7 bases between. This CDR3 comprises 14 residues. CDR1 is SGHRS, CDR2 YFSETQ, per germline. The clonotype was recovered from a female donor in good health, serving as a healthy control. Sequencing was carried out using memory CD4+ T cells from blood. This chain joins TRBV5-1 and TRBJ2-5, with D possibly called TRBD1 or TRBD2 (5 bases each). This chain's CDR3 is CASSLGGSQETQYF. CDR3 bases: TGCGCCAGCAGCTTGGGGGGGTCCCAAGAGACCCAGTACTTC.